The 28 T cell receptor beta chains listed next were all sequenced from one sample in a study of shared clonotypes between healthy human individuals. The assay was immunoSEQ multiplex PCR, and TCRdb's table has in-frame clones only and misses some. This table holds about 1.1 million clones, about four fifths found once. Sequencing was carried out using memory CD4+ T cells from PBMCs. Specified subset: CD45RA-negative fraction. These TCRs come from a man aged 18-30 years in good health. Some clones in this sample may be carry-over from other donors' samples.

The chain carries TRBV30 and TRBJ2-2, with D possibly matching TRBD2 (5 bases). CDR3 length equals 16 residues. Germline lookup yields CDR1 GTSNPN and CDR2 SVGIG (reference sequence). The V gene lost 4 bases and the J gene lost 1 base, with 16 bases spanning the gap. The CDR3 loop is CAWTPMWGENTGELFF. In DNA, the CDR3 is TGTGCCTGGACCCCCATGTGGGGAGAGAACACCGGGGAGCTGTTTTTT.

This clone was seen at least ten times. The chain uses TRBV4-3 and TRBJ1-4, with 10 bases identical to TRBD1. Trimming cost V 1 base and J 5 bases; bases outside gene matches: 4. The CDR3 has 16 amino acids. The germline V gene has CDR1 LGHNA and CDR2 YSLEER. CDR3 nucleotide sequence: TGCGCCAGCAGCCAAGTGGGACAGGGGAAAAATGAAAAACTGTTTTTT. Its protein is CASSQVGQGKNEKLFF.

As to this clone: This sample includes further DNA sequences coding for the same CDR3. The chain couples TRBV5-1 to TRBJ2-3; no clear D gene. Trimming stripped 2 bases from V and 6 bases from J, with 4 bases between. Germline V gives CDR1 SGHRS, CDR2 YFSETQ. The CDR3 runs 11 residues. The CDR3 reads CASSFGDTQYF. In DNA form, the CDR3 reads TGCGCCAGCAGCTTTGGCGATACGCAGTATTTT.

The chain's CDR3 is CASTGTAEETQYF. The CDR3 nucleotides are TGTGCCAGTACGGGGACAGCAGAAGAGACCCAGTACTTC. The chain joins TRBV19 to TRBJ2-5, with 7 positions matching TRBD1. V dropped 7 bases and J dropped 3; count of bases not matched to a gene: 5. Germline assignment: CDR1 LNHDA and CDR2 SQIVND (reference sequence). CDR3 size: 13 residues.

In the case of this clone: This likely traces to a read error, being one base from a far larger clone. This chain connects TRBV10-1 to TRBJ1-5; 8 bases agree with TRBD1. Germline V lookup: CDR1 WNHNN, CDR2 SYGVQD (reference sequence). J was trimmed by 0 bases and V by 9 bases; bases with no gene match: 16. The CDR3 contains 18 residues. The CDR3 bases are TGCGCCAGGCTGGACAGGGAGACAGAGAGTTATAGCAATCAGCCCCAGCATTTT. This translates into CARLDRETESYSNQPQHF.

V gene TRBV9 combines with J gene TRBJ1-3; D gene uncertain. The germline CDR1 and CDR2 sequences are SGDLS and YYNGEE. CDR3 length: 15 amino acids. Trimming took off 3 bases at V and 0 bases at J, with 10 bases between the two ends. The CDR3 sequence is CASSAGSTSGNTIYF. The CDR3 region has the DNA TGTGCCAGCAGCGCGGGATCAACCTCTGGAAACACCATATATTTT.

The chain is built from TRBV18 and TRBJ1-1, with unresolved D. This CDR3 is 14 amino acids long. Trimming removed 0 bases at V and 1 base at J, with 6 bases between. Germline V gene lookup returns CDR1 KGHSH and CDR2 LQKENI. CDR3 protein: CASSPPRGNTEAFF. The CDR3 DNA reads TGTGCCAGCTCACCACCCAGAGGGAACACTGAAGCTTTCTTT.

This chain connects TRBV10-2 to TRBJ2-1, with no clear D. The CDR3 contains 12 residues. Per the germline V gene, CDR1 is WSHSY and CDR2 is SAAADI. V was cut by 3 bases and J by 0 bases, with 0 bases left in between. The CDR3 DNA reads as TGCGCCAGCAGTGACTCCTACAATGAGCAGTTCTTC. Amino acids: CASSDSYNEQFF.

The chain uses TRBV7-3 and TRBJ2-7; no firm D call. CDR1 and CDR2 from the germline V gene are SGHTA and FQGTGA. Trimming removed 2 bases at V and 5 bases at J, with 13 bases between. The CDR3 has 14 residues. The chain's CDR3 is CASSLGHPANEQYF. The CDR3, as DNA: TGTGCCAGCAGCTTAGGGCACCCAGCGAACGAGCAGTACTTC.

The chain uses TRBV28 and TRBJ1-2, with D tentatively TRBD1 (6 bases). The length of the CDR3 is 15 residues. Per the germline V gene, CDR1 is MDHEN and CDR2 is SYDVKM. V lost 6 bases and J 4 bases, leaving 18 bases between the germline ends. CDR3 protein: CASRDRLTSFYGYTF. For the CDR3, the DNA is TGTGCCAGCAGAGACAGGCTTACCTCTTTCTATGGCTACACCTTC.

As concerns this clone: Only one base separates this from a far larger clonotype, so it likely reflects a read error. The sample holds other DNA sequences that translate to the same CDR3. The CDR3: CASSLGQGYANEKLFF. CDR3 DNA: TGTGCCAGCAGCTTGGGTCAGGGTTATGCTAACGAAAAACTGTTTTTT. The chain has TRBV5-4 and TRBJ1-4; TRBD1 might be the D (5 bases). Germline CDR1 reads SGHNT; CDR2 reads YYREEE (reference sequence). This CDR3 region has 16 residues.

The rearrangement uses TRBV5-1 and TRBJ1-2; perhaps TRBD1 as D (6 bases). Trimming removed 5 bases from V and 7 bases from J, with 18 bases in between. This CDR3 has 14 residues. The germline V gene encodes CDR1 SGHRS and CDR2 YFSETQ. In DNA form, the CDR3 reads TGCGCCAGCAGGTGGTCAGGGGCGGGGAGTGGCTACACCTTC. Translation gives CASRWSGAGSGYTF. The variable domain in full, with the rest retrieved from reference TRBV5-1 and TRBJ1-2, is KAGVTQTPRYLIKTRGQQVTLSCSPISGHRSVSWYQQTPGQGLQFLFEYFSETQRNKGNFPGRFSGRQFSNSRSEMNVSTLELGDSALYLCASRWSGAGSGYTFGSGTRLTVV.

This clone was seen a single time. This CDR3 is CASSGLQGLVSYNEQFF. DNA of the CDR3: TGTGCCAGCAGCGGACTGCAGGGACTAGTATCCTACAATGAGCAGTTCTTC. This chain joins TRBV9 and TRBJ2-1; 8 bases line up with TRBD2. The CDR3 runs 17 residues. Germline CDR1 is SGDLS and CDR2 is YYNGEE. V shed 3 bases, J shed 1 base, and the junction held 9 bases outside the gene matches.

The V gene is TRBV5-6, the J gene TRBJ1-1, with D unclear. The CDR3 spans 16 residues. From germline, CDR1 is SGHDT and CDR2 YYEEEE. The germline V and J ends were trimmed by 5 bases and 3 bases, with 20 bases remaining between them. The CDR3 loop is CASRFGAGVEDTEAFF. CDR3 nucleotide sequence: TGTGCCAGCAGGTTTGGTGCTGGGGTGGAGGACACTGAAGCTTTCTTT.

CDR3 loop: CASSEVFGRRNTGELFF. The CDR3 nucleotides are TGTGCCAGCAGTGAAGTATTTGGTAGACGGAACACCGGGGAGCTGTTTTTT. This chain joins TRBV6-1 and TRBJ2-2; no reliable D call. The CDR3 covers 17 residues. The germline V gene has CDR1 MNHNS and CDR2 SASEGT. With 1 base removed from V and 1 base from J, the gap between germline ends came to 13 bases.

Worth noting for this clone: A read error may explain this, as a much larger clone is one base away. The chain carries TRBV28 and TRBJ2-7, with a weak D call TRBD2 (6 bases). In germline, CDR1 is MDHEN, CDR2 SYDVKM. This CDR3 has 15 amino acids. CDR3 coding DNA: TGTGCCGGCAGCCAGGCCGGGACTCGATACTACGAGCAGTACTTC. This sequence encodes CAGSQAGTRYYEQYF.

The chain joins TRBV6-1 to TRBJ2-5; D tentatively reads TRBD1 or TRBD2 (5 bases each). V was cut by 4 bases and J by 1 base, with 13 bases left in between. The CDR3 length is 15 residues. Looked up from germline, CDR1 is MNHNS and CDR2 is SASEGT. The CDR3, as DNA: TGTGCCAGCAGTGTAATACCGGGGACCCAAGAGACCCAGTACTTC. Translation gives CASSVIPGTQETQYF.

The rearrangement links TRBV7-2 to TRBJ1-3; a possible D gene is TRBD1 (6 bases). Germline V gene data show CDR1 as SGHTA and CDR2 as FQGNSA. This CDR3 spans 13 amino acids. V lost 11 bases and J 2 bases, leaving 13 bases between the germline ends. The CDR3 DNA reads TGTGCCGGAACAGGGATACCTGGAAACACCATATATTTT. As protein: CAGTGIPGNTIYF.

This rearrangement joins TRBV7-2 to TRBJ1-4, with a tentative D call TRBD1 (6 bases). V was clipped by 5 bases and J by 0 bases, with 7 bases between them. The CDR3 loop spans 14 amino acids. The V gene's germline CDR1 is SGHTA and CDR2 FQGNSA. The CDR3 region is CASSRTATNEKLFF. The CDR3 nucleotides are TGTGCCAGCAGCAGGACAGCAACTAATGAAAAACTGTTTTTT.

This chain uses TRBV7-3 with TRBJ2-5; D not resolved. The CDR3 covers 13 residues. The ends were cut back, 2 bases at V and 5 bases at J, with 9 bases in the middle. CDR1 and CDR2 from the germline V gene are SGHTA and FQGTGA. The CDR3 is CASSLAKEETQYF. CDR3 bases: TGTGCCAGCAGCTTAGCAAAAGAGGAGACCCAGTACTTC. Full variable domain (outside the CDR3, taken from reference TRBV7-3 and TRBJ2-5): GAGVSQTPSNKVTEKGKYVELRCDPISGHTALYWYRQSLGQGPEFLIYFQGTGAADDSGLPNDRFFAVRPEGSVSTLKIQRTERGDSAVYLCASSLAKEETQYFGPGTRLLVL.

V is TRBV9 and J is TRBJ1-2, with D maybe TRBD1 (6 bases). CDR1 and CDR2 (germline): SGDLS, YYNGEE. The V end lost 0 bases, the J end lost 4 bases, and 16 bases lay between the germline ends. The CDR3 length is 16 residues. CDR3 region: CASSVGPGASSYGYTF. CDR3 nucleotides: TGTGCCAGCAGCGTAGGCCCGGGGGCCTCTTCCTATGGCTACACCTTC. Full variable domain (outside the CDR3, taken from reference TRBV9 and TRBJ1-2): DSGVTQTPKHLITATGQRVTLRCSPRSGDLSVYWYQQSLDQGLQFLIQYYNGEERAKGNILERFSAQQFPDLHSELNLSSLELGDSALYFCASSVGPGASSYGYTFGSGTRLTVV.

The chain is built from TRBV12-5 and TRBJ2-1; 13 nucleotides agree with TRBD2. The ends lost 5 bases at V and 7 bases at J; junction bases unmatched: 8. The germline CDR1 and CDR2 sequences are LGHNT and FRNRAP. There are 16 residues in the CDR3. The CDR3 bases are TGTGCTAGTGGTCCTACGTTGGGACTAGCGGGGAATGAGCAGTTCTTC. Amino acids: CASGPTLGLAGNEQFF. The full variable domain, rest sourced from reference TRBV12-5 and TRBJ2-1, is DARVTQTPRHKVTEMGQEVTMRCQPILGHNTVFWYRQTMMQGLELLAYFRNRAPLDDSGMPKDRFSAEMPDATLATLKIQPSEPRDSAVYFCASGPTLGLAGNEQFFGPGTRLTVL.

This chain joins TRBV6-4 and TRBJ2-1; 10 nucleotides match TRBD1. The V gene's germline CDR1 is MRHNA and CDR2 SNTAGT. After removal of 8 bases from V and 7 bases from J, the junction contained 5 bases not matched to a gene. This CDR3 spans 13 amino acids. CDR3 DNA sequence: TGTGCCAGCGGGACAGGGGCTGGTAATGAGCAGTTCTTC. Residues: CASGTGAGNEQFF.

The chain recombines TRBV9 with TRBJ2-1; 8 positions match TRBD1. V lost 0 bases, J lost 2 bases, and 1 base stayed unmatched. Germline assignment: CDR1 SGDLS and CDR2 YYNGEE. CDR3 length: 15 residues. Here the CDR3 reads CASSVVGQAYNEQFF. The CDR3 DNA reads as TGTGCCAGCAGCGTAGTGGGACAGGCCTACAATGAGCAGTTCTTC. The full variable domain, in which reference TRBV9 and TRBJ2-1 provide the parts outside the CDR3, is DSGVTQTPKHLITATGQRVTLRCSPRSGDLSVYWYQQSLDQGLQFLIQYYNGEERAKGNILERFSAQQFPDLHSELNLSSLELGDSALYFCASSVVGQAYNEQFFGPGTRLTVL.

A single count supports this clone. V and J are TRBV5-1 and TRBJ2-3, with D uncertain. The ends were cut back, 0 bases at V and 1 base at J, with 9 bases in the middle. The CDR3 has 15 residues. Germline values: CDR1 SGHRS, CDR2 YFSETQ. CDR3 DNA sequence: TGCGCCAGCAGCTTGGACCTATCTGGCACAGATACGCAGTATTTT. The encoded protein is CASSLDLSGTDTQYF.

The chain uses TRBV5-1 and TRBJ1-5; maybe TRBD1 (5 bases). Germline-derived CDR1 and CDR2 are SGHRS and YFSETQ. The V gene lost 0 bases and the J gene lost 1 base, with 17 bases spanning the gap. This CDR3 contains 18 residues. The CDR3 reads CASSLAPAGGDSNQPQHF. DNA for the CDR3: TGCGCCAGCAGCTTGGCCCCAGCGGGAGGGGACAGCAATCAGCCCCAGCATTTT.

This clone was counted ten times or more. The chain uses TRBV2 and TRBJ2-4; possibly TRBD2 for D (5 bases). Germline V CDR1 and CDR2: SNHLY, FYNNEI. V dropped 2 bases and J dropped 4 bases, with 12 bases sitting between them. The CDR3 has 15 residues. The CDR3 protein is CASSEFSGTKNIQYF. DNA of the CDR3: TGTGCCAGCAGTGAATTCAGCGGTACTAAAAACATTCAGTACTTC. Looking up the rest from reference TRBV2 and TRBJ2-4 gives the full variable domain: EPEVTQTPSHQVTQMGQEVILRCVPISNHLYFYWYRQILGQKVEFLVSFYNNEISEKSEIFDDQFSVERPDGSNFTLKIRSTKLEDSAMYFCASSEFSGTKNIQYFGAGTRLSVL.

This clone was seen just once. The rearrangement joins TRBV5-8 to TRBJ1-2; no clear D. CDR1 and CDR2 from the germline V gene are SGHTS and YDEGEE. This CDR3 region has 12 residues. V was cut by 0 bases and J by 7 bases, with 7 bases left in between. The CDR3 protein is CASSLARAGYTF. The CDR3 DNA reads as TGTGCCAGCAGCTTGGCCCGGGCTGGCTACACCTTC.